Listed below are T cell receptor beta chains from one sample, sequenced in a study of blood T cells in healthy people across ages. TCRdb re-analysed the 5' RACE reads in MiXCR, keeping a single row per CDR3 protein. Of about 1 million distinct CDR3 sequences detected, under 55% appear once; the ten largest clones hold over 15%. The source material was blood. The receptor set was obtained from an older woman in good health. Each CDR3 is given with its conserved first and last residue. The D gene is left open where the match is weak. Clone size appears in some rows only: once, few, many, or a class for an expanded clone.

TRBD2 | TRBJ2-5 | few | TRBV5-1 | CASSRRVAGTREETQYF | TGCGCCAGCAGCCGCCGTGTGGCCGGGACTAGAGAAGAGACCCAGTACTTC
TRBD2 | TRBJ2-7 | few | TRBV5-5 | CASRTKRDRANEQYF | TGTGCCAGCAGAACGAAGCGGGACCGAGCCAACGAGCAGTACTTC
- | TRBJ2-2 | - | TRBV7-9 | CASSSADGELFF | TGTGCCAGCAGCTCCGCGGACGGGGAGCTGTTTTTT
TRBD2 | TRBJ2-7 | - | TRBV20-1 | CSAGGLAASRYEQYF | TGCAGTGCTGGAGGACTAGCGGCATCCCGCTACGAGCAGTACTTC
- | TRBJ2-7 | few | TRBV7-8 | CASSLGVSGKGYEQYF | TGTGCCAGCAGCTTAGGGGTTTCGGGGAAGGGCTACGAGCAGTACTTC
- | TRBJ2-7 | - | TRBV6-5 | CASSYQGRAYEQYF | TGTGCCAGCAGTTACCAGGGCAGGGCCTACGAGCAGTACTTC
TRBD2 | TRBJ2-5 | - | TRBV10-2 | CASSLAGGPQATQYF | TGCGCCAGCAGCCTGGCGGGAGGCCCCCAAGCGACCCAGTACTTC
TRBD2 | TRBJ2-1 | - | TRBV27 | CASTFSGSWKNEQFF | TGTGCCAGCACCTTTAGCGGGAGTTGGAAAAATGAGCAGTTCTTC
TRBD1 | TRBJ1-2 | - | TRBV13 | CASSFGTDHNYGYTF | TGTGCCAGCAGCTTCGGGACAGACCATAACTATGGCTACACCTTC
TRBD1 | TRBJ2-5 | - | TRBV27 | CASSFRTGRMETQYF | TGTGCCAGCAGTTTTAGGACAGGGAGAATGGAGACCCAGTACTTC
- | TRBJ2-7 | few | TRBV27 | CASSLSGTSREQYF | TGTGCCAGCAGTTTATCCGGGACCAGCAGGGAGCAGTACTTC
- | TRBJ2-7 | - | TRBV5-5 | CASSRGQNRYEQYF | TGTGCCAGCAGCAGGGGCCAAAATCGGTACGAGCAGTACTTC
- | TRBJ2-7 | - | TRBV21-1 | CASSKVREGSPYEQYF | TGTGCCAGCAGCAAAGTGAGGGAGGGCTCTCCCTACGAGCAGTACTTC
TRBD1 | TRBJ2-7 | - | TRBV18 | CASSQISGTASNEQYF | TGTGCCAGCTCACAAATTTCCGGGACAGCTAGCAATGAGCAGTACTTC
- | TRBJ2-3 | - | TRBV20-1 | CSALLSGLTDTQYF | TGCAGTGCCCTTCTTAGCGGACTCACAGATACGCAGTATTTT
- | TRBJ2-5 | - | TRBV23-1 | CASSQNRQAQETQYF | TGCGCCAGCAGTCAAAACCGACAGGCTCAAGAGACCCAGTACTTC
TRBD2 | TRBJ2-5 | - | TRBV20-1 | CSARGGLAAPQETQYF | TGCAGTGCTAGAGGCGGACTAGCGGCACCCCAAGAGACCCAGTACTTC
- | TRBJ1-4 | few | TRBV29-1 | CSVVGLLNEKLFF | TGCAGCGTTGTGGGACTGCTTAATGAAAAACTGTTTTTT
- | TRBJ2-3 | few | TRBV28 | CASSYIDTQYF | TGTGCCAGCTCCTACATAGATACGCAGTATTTT
- | TRBJ2-3 | - | TRBV20-1 | CSAEGVTDTDTQYF | TGCAGTGCTGAAGGGGTTACAGACACAGATACGCAGTATTTT
TRBD2 | TRBJ2-7 | many | TRBV7-6 | CASSLAGGDEQYF | TGTGCCAGCAGCTTAGCGGGAGGGGACGAGCAGTACTTC
TRBD2 | TRBJ2-7 | - | TRBV20-1 | CSAAGLAGDGEQYF | TGCAGTGCTGCGGGACTAGCGGGAGACGGAGAGCAGTACTTC
TRBD1 | TRBJ2-7 | few | TRBV6-7 | CASSYPRTGSSYEQYF | TGTGCCAGCAGTTACCCGAGGACAGGGAGCTCCTACGAGCAGTACTTC
TRBD2 | TRBJ2-1 | - | TRBV5-1 | CASSLVRLAGHNEQFF | TGCGCCAGCAGCTTGGTTAGGCTAGCGGGGCACAATGAGCAGTTCTTC
- | TRBJ2-5 | - | TRBV20-1 | CSARDSLGDQETQYF | TGCAGTGCTAGAGATAGTCTGGGAGATCAAGAGACCCAGTACTTC
TRBD1 | TRBJ1-1 | - | TRBV7-9 | CASSSTGGHTEAFF | TGTGCCAGCAGCTCTACAGGGGGCCATACTGAAGCTTTCTTT
- | TRBJ2-1 | few | TRBV9 | CASSTQHEQFF | TGTGCCAGCAGCACTCAGCATGAGCAGTTCTTC
TRBD2 | TRBJ2-1 | - | TRBV2 | CASSEGTRGDEQFF | TGTGCCAGCAGTGAGGGGACTAGGGGTGATGAGCAGTTCTTC
- | TRBJ1-2 | - | TRBV29-1 | CSVERRQGEPHYGYTF | TGCAGCGTTGAAAGGCGCCAGGGTGAGCCTCACTATGGCTACACCTTC
TRBD1 | TRBJ2-5 | few | TRBV7-9 | CASSSTGTEAGWTQYF | TGTGCCAGCAGCTCCACCGGGACAGAAGCTGGGTGGACCCAGTACTTC
- | TRBJ2-3 | few | TRBV29-1 | CSVRYGADTQYF | TGCAGCGTTAGGTATGGGGCAGATACGCAGTATTTT
- | TRBJ2-7 | - | TRBV4-1 | CASSQDKTLIYEQYF | TGCGCCAGCAGCCAAGATAAGACCCTGATCTACGAGCAGTACTTC
TRBD2 | TRBJ2-7 | - | TRBV20-1 | CSTPSGLPYEQYF | TGCAGTACACCTAGCGGGCTACCCTACGAGCAGTACTTC